Shown below are 9 T cell receptor beta chains from a single sample sequenced in a study of T cell responses to AZD1222 COVID-19 vaccine. Some clones are missing from TCRdb's copy, which holds only in-frame ones; the method was immunoSEQ multiplex PCR. This sample yields 84,000 or so clones, of which about 86% are seen a single time; roughly 7.9% belongs to the top ten. Sequenced material: peripheral blood, taken on day 0 of AZD1222 vaccination. The receptors come from an adult in good health.

The rearrangement links TRBV18 to TRBJ2-1, with 8 positions matching TRBD2. V trimming: 4 bases; J trimming: 2 bases; junction bases outside the gene matches: 4. Germline V gene lookup returns CDR1 KGHSH and CDR2 LQKENI. The CDR3 is 15 amino acids. The CDR3 DNA reads as TGTGCCAGCTCACTGACTAGCGCCCCCTACAATGAGCAGTTCTTC. This sequence encodes CASSLTSAPYNEQFF.

The V and J genes are TRBV3-1 (or the pseudogene TRBV3-2) and TRBJ1-4; D is undetermined. This CDR3 region has 13 residues. V lost 0 bases to trimming and J lost 13 bases, with 12 bases between them. Per germline, CDR1 LGHDT and CDR2 YNNKEL (reference sequence). CDR3: CASSQDLDWGLFF. As DNA, the CDR3 is TGTGCCAGCAGCCAAGACCTCGACTGGGGACTGTTTTTT.

V usage is TRBV19 and J usage is TRBJ1-5; perhaps TRBD1 as D (6 bases). Germline V lookup: CDR1 LNHDA, CDR2 SQIVND (reference sequence). The germline V and J ends were trimmed by 3 bases and 5 bases, with 14 bases remaining between them. The CDR3 length is 15 residues. In nucleotides, the CDR3 is TGTGCCAGTAGTATTGGGACAAAAGGGCATCAGCCCCAGCATTTT. It encodes CASSIGTKGHQPQHF.

This chain uses TRBV19 with TRBJ1-2, with D unclear. V shed 9 bases and J shed 4 bases, with 3 bases lying between them. Germline CDR1 and CDR2: LNHDA and SQIVND (reference sequence). The CDR3 runs to 9 residues. CDR3: CARVYGYTF. In nucleotides, the CDR3 is TGTGCCAGGGTCTATGGCTACACCTTC.

This clone was seen once. The rearrangement joins TRBV19 to TRBJ2-1, with 11 bases that match TRBD2. The CDR3 length is 13 residues. J lost 10 bases, V lost 7 bases, and 6 bases had no gene match. The germline gives CDR1 LNHDA, CDR2 SQIVND (reference sequence). CDR3 sequence (DNA): TGTGCCAGTAACCTAATAGCGGGAGGGGAGCAGTTCTTC. Amino acids: CASNLIAGGEQFF.

The chain uses TRBV5-1 and TRBJ1-1; the D gene is possibly TRBD1 (6 bases). V was cut by 0 bases and J by 1 base, with 10 bases left in between. Per the germline V gene, CDR1 is SGHRS and CDR2 is YFSETQ. The CDR3 contains 15 residues. CDR3 protein: CASSLAVRGNTEAFF. The CDR3 DNA follows: TGCGCCAGCAGCTTGGCCGTCAGGGGGAACACTGAAGCTTTCTTT.

The chain links TRBV5-1 to TRBJ1-1; D is perhaps TRBD1 (6 bases). The CDR3 has 16 residues. The germline gives CDR1 SGHRS, CDR2 YFSETQ. Trimming removed 0 bases at V and 1 base at J, with 13 bases between. CDR3 in amino acids: CASSLAAGAKNTEAFF. The CDR3 DNA follows: TGCGCCAGCAGCTTGGCTGCAGGGGCAAAGAACACTGAAGCTTTCTTT.

The chain couples TRBV9 to TRBJ1-6; no reliable D call. The germline gives CDR1 SGDLS, CDR2 YYNGEE. Trimming removed 10 bases at V and 6 bases at J, with 20 bases between. The CDR3 loop spans 15 amino acids. The chain's CDR3 is CAGHRGSGVNSPLHF. The CDR3 DNA is TGTGCCGGGCACAGAGGATCAGGCGTTAATTCACCCCTCCACTTT.

The DNA for the CDR3 is TGTGCCAGCTCACCCGGGCCTGGGGATTCACCCCTCCACTTT. Amino acid sequence: CASSPGPGDSPLHF. The chain recombines TRBV18 with TRBJ1-6; no clear D. CDR3 length equals 14 residues. Germline V gene sequence: CDR1 KGHSH, CDR2 LQKENI. Deletions cut 3 bases from V and 8 bases from J, with 11 bases between.